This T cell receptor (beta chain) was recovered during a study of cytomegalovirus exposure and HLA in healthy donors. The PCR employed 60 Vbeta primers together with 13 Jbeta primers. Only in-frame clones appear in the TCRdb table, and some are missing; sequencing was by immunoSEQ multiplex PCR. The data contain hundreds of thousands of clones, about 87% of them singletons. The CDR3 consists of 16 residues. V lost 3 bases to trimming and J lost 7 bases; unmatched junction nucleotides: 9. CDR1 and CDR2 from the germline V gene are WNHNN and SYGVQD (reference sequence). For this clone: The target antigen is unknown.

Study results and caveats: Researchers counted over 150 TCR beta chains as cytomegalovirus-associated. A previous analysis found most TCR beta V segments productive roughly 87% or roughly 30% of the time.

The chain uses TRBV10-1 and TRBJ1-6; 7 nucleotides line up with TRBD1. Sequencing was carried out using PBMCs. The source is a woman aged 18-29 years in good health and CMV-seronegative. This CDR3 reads CASSDPRQGPNSPLHF. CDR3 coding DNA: TGCGCCAGCAGTGACCCTCGACAGGGTCCAAATTCACCCCTCCACTTT.